The T cell receptor (beta chain) described here comes from a study of shared clonotypes between healthy human individuals. Germline CDR1 is SEHNR and CDR2 is FQNEAQ (reference sequence). CDR3 size: 17 residues. V was pared by 3 bases and J by 2 bases, with 10 bases of the junction left unmatched. Repertoires were generated with immunoSEQ multiplex PCR, while TCRdb's copy carries only in-frame clones and drops some. The sample lists roughly 1,500,000 clones, approximately 98% seen once, with about 0.42% in the top ten. The receptor was derived from a man under 40 in good health. Input material: naive CD4+ T cells sorted from blood. As to subset: CD45RA+ positively selected. The V and J genes are TRBV7-9 and TRBJ2-3; TRBD1 aligns across 8 bases. This CDR3 is CASSFRDRLNPTDTQYF. As DNA, the CDR3 is TGTGCCAGCAGCTTCCGGGACAGGTTAAACCCCACAGATACGCAGTATTTT. The whole variable domain, filled in from reference TRBV7-9 and TRBJ2-3, reads DTGVSQNPRHKITKRGQNVTFRCDPISEHNRLYWYRQTLGQGPEFLTYFQNEAQLEKSRLLSDRFSAERPKGSFSTLEIQRTEQGDSAMYLCASSFRDRLNPTDTQYFGPGTRLTVL.